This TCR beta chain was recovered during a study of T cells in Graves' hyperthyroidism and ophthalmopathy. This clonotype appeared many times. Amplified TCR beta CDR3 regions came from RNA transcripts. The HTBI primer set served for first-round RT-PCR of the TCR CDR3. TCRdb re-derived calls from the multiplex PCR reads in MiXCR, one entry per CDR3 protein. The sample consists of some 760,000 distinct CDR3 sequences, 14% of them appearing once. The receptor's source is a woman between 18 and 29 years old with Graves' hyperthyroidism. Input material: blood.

CDR3 protein: CSARELASGRADYEQYF. The CDR3 DNA is TGCAGTGCTAGAGAATTGGCTAGCGGGAGGGCTGACTACGAGCAGTACTTC. The chain joins TRBV20-1 to TRBJ2-7, with TRBD2 identical over 12 bases. The germline CDR1 and CDR2 sequences are DFQATT and SNEGSKA (reference sequence). V shed 0 bases and J 3 bases; nucleotides not matched to a gene: 9. CDR3 size: 17 residues.